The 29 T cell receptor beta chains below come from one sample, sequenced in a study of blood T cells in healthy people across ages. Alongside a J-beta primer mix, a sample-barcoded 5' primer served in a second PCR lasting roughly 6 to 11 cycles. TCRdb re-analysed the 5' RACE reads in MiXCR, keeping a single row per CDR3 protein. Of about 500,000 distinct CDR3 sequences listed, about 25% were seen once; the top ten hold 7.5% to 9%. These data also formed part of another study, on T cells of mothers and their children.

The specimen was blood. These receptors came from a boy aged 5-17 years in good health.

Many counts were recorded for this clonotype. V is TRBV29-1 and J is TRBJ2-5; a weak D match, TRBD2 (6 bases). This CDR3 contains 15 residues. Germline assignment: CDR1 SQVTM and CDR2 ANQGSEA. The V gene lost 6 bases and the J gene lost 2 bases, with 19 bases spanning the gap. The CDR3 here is CSVLRGGNSQETQYF. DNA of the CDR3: TGCAGCGTCCTCCGAGGAGGGAACTCACAAGAGACCCAGTACTTC.

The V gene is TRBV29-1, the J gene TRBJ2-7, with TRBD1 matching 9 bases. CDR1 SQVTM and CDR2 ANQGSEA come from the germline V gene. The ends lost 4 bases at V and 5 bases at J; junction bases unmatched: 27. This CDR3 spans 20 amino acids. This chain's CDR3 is CSVADFPVVKSGTGKHEQYF. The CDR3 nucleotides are TGCAGCGTTGCCGACTTCCCTGTGGTGAAGAGCGGGACAGGGAAGCACGAGCAGTACTTC.

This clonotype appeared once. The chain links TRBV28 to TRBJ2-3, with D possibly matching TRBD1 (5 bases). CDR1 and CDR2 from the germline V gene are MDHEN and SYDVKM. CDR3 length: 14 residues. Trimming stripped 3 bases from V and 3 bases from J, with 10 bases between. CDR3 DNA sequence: TGTGCCAGCAGTTTGACAGTTGGAACAGATACGCAGTATTTT. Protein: CASSLTVGTDTQYF.

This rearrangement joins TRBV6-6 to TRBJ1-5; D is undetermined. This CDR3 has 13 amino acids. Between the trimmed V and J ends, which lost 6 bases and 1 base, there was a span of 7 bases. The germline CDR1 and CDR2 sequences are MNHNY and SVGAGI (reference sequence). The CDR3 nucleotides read TGTGCCAGCAGCGGAGCGAGCAATCAGCCCCAGCATTTT. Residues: CASSGASNQPQHF.

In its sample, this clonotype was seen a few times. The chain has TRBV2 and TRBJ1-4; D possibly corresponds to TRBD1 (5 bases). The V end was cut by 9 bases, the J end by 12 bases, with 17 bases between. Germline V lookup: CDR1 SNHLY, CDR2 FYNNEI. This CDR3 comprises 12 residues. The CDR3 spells CARGLRGGELFF. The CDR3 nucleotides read TGTGCCAGAGGACTTCGGGGAGGGGAACTGTTTTTT.

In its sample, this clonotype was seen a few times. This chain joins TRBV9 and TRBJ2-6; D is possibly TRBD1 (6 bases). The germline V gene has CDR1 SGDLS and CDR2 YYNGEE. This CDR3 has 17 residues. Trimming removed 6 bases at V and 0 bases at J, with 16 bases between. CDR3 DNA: TGTGCCAGCACCAGTACGACAGGAATCTCTGGGGCCAACGTCCTGACTTTC. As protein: CASTSTTGISGANVLTF.

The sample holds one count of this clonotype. The CDR3 here is CSVEDPDRTSYNEQFF. The CDR3 DNA reads as TGCAGCGTTGAAGATCCCGACAGGACCTCCTACAATGAGCAGTTCTTC. The V and J genes are TRBV29-1 and TRBJ2-1, with a weak D call TRBD1 (6 bases). Germline V gene lookup returns CDR1 SQVTM and CDR2 ANQGSEA. The V and J ends lost 0 bases and 0 bases respectively, with 12 bases between them. CDR3 length equals 16 residues.

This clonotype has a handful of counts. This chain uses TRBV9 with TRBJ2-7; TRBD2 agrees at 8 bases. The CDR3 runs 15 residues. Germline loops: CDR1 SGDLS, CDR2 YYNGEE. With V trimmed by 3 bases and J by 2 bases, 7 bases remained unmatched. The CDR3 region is CASSADSGITYEQYF. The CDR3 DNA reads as TGTGCCAGCAGCGCGGATAGCGGGATAACCTACGAGCAGTACTTC.

Here the CDR3 reads CSARPGQGYYGYTF. CDR3 bases: TGCAGTGCCAGGCCCGGACAGGGGTACTATGGCTACACCTTC. J is TRBJ1-2 and V is TRBV20-1; 9 bases match TRBD1. Germline CDR1 is DFQATT and CDR2 is SNEGSKA (reference sequence). J lost 3 bases, V lost 6 bases, and 8 bases had no gene match. CDR3 length: 14 residues.

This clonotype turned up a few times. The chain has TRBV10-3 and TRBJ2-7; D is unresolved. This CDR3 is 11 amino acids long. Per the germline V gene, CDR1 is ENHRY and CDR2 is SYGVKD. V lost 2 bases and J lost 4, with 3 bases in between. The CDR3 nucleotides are TGTGCCATCAGTGAGGGGTACGAGCAGTACTTC. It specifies CAISEGYEQYF.

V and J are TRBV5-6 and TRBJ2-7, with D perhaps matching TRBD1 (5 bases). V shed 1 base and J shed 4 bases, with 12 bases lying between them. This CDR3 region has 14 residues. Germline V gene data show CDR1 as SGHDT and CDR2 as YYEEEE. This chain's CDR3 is CASSLRAGFYEQYF. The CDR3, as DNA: TGTGCCAGCAGCTTGAGGGCAGGGTTTTACGAGCAGTACTTC.

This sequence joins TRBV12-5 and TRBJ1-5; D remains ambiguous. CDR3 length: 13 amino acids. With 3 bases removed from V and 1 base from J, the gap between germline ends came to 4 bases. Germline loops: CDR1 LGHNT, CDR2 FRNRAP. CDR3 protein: CASGFESNQPQHF. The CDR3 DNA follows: TGTGCTAGTGGTTTTGAGAGCAATCAGCCCCAGCATTTT.

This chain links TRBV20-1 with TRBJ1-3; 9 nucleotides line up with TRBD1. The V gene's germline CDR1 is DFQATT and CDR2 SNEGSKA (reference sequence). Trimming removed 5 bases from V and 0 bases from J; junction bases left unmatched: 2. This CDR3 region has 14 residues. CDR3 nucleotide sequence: TGCAGTGCTCAGACAGGGGGCTCTGGAAACACCATATATTTT. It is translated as CSAQTGGSGNTIYF.

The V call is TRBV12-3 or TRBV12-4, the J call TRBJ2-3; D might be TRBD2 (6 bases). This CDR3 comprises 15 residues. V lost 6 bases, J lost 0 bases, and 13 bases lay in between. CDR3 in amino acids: CASSRNRGSTDTQYF. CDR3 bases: TGTGCCAGCAGCCGCAATCGGGGGAGCACAGATACGCAGTATTTT.

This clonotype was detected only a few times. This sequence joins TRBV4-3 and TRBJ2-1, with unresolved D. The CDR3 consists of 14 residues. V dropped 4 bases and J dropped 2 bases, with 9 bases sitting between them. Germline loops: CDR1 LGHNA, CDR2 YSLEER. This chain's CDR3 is CASSLRIPYNEQFF. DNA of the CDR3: TGCGCCAGCAGCCTCCGGATCCCCTACAATGAGCAGTTCTTC.

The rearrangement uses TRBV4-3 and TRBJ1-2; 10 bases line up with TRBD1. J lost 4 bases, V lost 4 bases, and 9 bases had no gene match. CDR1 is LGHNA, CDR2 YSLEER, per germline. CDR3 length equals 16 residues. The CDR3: CASSPDRGVLSYGYTF. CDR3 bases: TGCGCCAGCAGCCCGGACAGGGGGGTGCTGAGCTATGGCTACACCTTC.

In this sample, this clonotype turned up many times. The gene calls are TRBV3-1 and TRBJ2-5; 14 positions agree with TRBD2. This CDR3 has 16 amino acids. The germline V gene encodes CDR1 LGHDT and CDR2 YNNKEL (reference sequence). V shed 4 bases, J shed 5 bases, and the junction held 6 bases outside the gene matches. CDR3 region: CASSPGLAGVVETQYF. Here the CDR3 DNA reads TGTGCCAGCAGCCCGGGACTAGCGGGAGTTGTGGAGACCCAGTACTTC.

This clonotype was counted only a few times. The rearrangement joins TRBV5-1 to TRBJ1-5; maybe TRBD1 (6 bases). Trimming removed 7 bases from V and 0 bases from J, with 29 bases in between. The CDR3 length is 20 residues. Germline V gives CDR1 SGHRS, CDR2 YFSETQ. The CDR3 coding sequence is TGCGCCAGCGCCTACTTGGGACACCGAAAGTGGGCCTATAGCAATCAGCCCCAGCATTTT. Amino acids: CASAYLGHRKWAYSNQPQHF.

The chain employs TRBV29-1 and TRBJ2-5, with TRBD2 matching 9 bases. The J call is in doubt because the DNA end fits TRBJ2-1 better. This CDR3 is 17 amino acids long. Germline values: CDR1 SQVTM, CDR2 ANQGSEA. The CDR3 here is CSVEDLSGSNPPNEQFF. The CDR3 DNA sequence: TGCAGCGTTGAAGACCTTAGCGGGAGTAATCCCCCCAATGAGCAGTTCTTC.

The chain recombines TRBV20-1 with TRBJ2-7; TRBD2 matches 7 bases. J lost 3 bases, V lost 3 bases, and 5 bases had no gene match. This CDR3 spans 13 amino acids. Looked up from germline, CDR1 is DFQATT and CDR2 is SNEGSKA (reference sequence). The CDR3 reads CSASGDYGYEQYF. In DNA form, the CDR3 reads TGCAGTGCTAGCGGGGACTATGGCTACGAGCAGTACTTC.

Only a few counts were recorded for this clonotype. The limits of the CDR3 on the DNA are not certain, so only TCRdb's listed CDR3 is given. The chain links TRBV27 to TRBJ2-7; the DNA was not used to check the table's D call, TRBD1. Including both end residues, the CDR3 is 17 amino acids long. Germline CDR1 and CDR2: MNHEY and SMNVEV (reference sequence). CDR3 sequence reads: CASSLSLRQGAWYEQYF.

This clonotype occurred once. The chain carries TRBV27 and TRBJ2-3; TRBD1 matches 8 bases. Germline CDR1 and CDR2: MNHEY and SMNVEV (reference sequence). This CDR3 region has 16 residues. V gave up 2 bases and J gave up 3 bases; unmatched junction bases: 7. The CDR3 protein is CASSLTGGIQTDTQYF. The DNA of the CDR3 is TGTGCCAGCAGTTTAACAGGGGGGATTCAGACAGATACGCAGTATTTT.

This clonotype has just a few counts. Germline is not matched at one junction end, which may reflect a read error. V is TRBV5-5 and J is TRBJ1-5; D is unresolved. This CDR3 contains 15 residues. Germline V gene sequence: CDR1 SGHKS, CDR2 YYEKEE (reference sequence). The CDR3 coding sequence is TGCGCCAGCAGCCCGCGGGTCGGGGGCAATCAGCCCCAGCATTTT. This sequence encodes CASSPRVGGNQPQHF.

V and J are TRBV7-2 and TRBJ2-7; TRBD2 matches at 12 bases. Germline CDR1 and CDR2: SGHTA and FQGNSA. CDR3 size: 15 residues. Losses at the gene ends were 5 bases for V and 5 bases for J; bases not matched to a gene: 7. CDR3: CASSTLAGGPNEQYF. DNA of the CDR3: TGTGCCAGCAGCACCCTAGCGGGAGGGCCCAACGAGCAGTACTTC.

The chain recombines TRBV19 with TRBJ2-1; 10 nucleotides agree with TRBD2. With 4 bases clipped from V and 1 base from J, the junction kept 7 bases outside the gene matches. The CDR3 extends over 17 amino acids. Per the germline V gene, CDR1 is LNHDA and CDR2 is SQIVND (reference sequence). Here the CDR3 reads CASSTSGSLTSYNEQFF. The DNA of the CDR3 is TGTGCCAGTAGTACTAGCGGGAGTCTAACTTCCTACAATGAGCAGTTCTTC.

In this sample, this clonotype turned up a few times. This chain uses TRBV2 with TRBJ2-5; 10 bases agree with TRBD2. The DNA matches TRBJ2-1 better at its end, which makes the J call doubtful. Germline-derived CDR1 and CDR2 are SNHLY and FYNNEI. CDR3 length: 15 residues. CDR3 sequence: CASSESSGRGNEQFF. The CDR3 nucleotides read TGTGCCAGCAGTGAGTCTAGCGGGAGAGGGAATGAGCAGTTCTTC.

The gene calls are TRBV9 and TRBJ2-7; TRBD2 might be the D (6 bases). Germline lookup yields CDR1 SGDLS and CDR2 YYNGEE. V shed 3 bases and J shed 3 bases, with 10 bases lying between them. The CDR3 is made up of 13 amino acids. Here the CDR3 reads CASSEGLHYEQYF. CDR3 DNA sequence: TGTGCCAGCAGCGAGGGACTCCACTACGAGCAGTACTTC.

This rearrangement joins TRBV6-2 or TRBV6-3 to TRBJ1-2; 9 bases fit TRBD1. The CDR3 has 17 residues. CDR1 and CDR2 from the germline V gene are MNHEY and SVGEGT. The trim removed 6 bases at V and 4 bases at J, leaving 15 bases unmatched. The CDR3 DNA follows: TGTGCCAGCAGCCGGCGCTTAAACAGGGGGCTTAGCTATGGCTACACCTTC. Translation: CASSRRLNRGLSYGYTF.

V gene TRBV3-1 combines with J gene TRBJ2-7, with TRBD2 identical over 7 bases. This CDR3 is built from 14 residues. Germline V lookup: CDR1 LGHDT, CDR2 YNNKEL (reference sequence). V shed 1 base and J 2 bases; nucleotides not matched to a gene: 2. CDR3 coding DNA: TGTGCCAGCAGCCAAGGAGCGGGGACCTACGAGCAGTACTTC. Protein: CASSQGAGTYEQYF.